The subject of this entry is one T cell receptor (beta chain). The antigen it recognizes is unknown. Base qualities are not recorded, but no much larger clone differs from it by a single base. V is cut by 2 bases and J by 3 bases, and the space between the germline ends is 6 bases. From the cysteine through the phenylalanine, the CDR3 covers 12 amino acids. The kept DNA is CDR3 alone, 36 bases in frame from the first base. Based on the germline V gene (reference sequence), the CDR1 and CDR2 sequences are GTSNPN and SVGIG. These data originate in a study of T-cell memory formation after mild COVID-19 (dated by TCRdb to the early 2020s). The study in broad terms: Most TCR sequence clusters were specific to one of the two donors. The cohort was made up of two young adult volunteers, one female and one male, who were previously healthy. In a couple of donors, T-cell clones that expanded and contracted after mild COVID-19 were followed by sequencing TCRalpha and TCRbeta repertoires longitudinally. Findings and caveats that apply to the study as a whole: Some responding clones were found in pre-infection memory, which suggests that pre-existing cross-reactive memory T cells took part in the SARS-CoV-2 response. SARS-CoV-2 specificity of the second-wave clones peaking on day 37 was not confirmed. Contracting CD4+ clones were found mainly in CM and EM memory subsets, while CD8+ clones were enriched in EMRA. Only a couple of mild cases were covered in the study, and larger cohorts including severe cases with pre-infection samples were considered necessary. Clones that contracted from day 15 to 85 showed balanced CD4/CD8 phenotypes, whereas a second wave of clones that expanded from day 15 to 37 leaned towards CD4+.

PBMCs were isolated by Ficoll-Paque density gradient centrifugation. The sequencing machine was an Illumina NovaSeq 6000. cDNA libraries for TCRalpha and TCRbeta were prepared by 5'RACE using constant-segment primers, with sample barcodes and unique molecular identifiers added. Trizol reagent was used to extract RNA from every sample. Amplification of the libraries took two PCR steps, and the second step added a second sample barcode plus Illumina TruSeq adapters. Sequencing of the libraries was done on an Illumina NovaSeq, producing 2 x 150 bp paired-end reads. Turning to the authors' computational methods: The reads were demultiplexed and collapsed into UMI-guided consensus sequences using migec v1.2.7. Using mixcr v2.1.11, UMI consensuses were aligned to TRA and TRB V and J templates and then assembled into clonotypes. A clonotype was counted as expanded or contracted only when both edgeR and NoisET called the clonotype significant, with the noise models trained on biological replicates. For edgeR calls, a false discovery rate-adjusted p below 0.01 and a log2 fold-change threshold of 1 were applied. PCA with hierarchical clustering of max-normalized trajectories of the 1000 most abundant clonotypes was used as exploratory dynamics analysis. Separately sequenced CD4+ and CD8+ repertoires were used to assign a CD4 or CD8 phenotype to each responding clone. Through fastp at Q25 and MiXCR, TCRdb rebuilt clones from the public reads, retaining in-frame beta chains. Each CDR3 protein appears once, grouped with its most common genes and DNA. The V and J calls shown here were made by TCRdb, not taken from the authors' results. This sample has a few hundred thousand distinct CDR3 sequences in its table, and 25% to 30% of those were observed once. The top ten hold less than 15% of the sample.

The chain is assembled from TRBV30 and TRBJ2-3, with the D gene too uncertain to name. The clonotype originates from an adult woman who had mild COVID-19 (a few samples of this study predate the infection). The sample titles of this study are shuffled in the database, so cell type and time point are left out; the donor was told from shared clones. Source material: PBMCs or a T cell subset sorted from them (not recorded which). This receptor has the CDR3 CAWSSGTDTQYF. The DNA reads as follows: TGTGCCTGGAGTTCAGGTACAGATACGCAGTATTTT.